Listed below are T cell receptor beta chains from one sample, sequenced in a study of blood T cell repertoires in COVID-19. Repertoires were generated with immunoSEQ multiplex PCR, while TCRdb's copy carries only in-frame clones and drops some. The sample lists more than 250,000 clones, around 83% occurring once. Material for sequencing was PBMCs or T cells enriched from blood (not recorded which). The receptors originated from a man in his forties who had been exposed to COVID-19. The CDR3 runs from the conserved cysteine through the conserved F or W. The D gene is left open where the match is weak. A clone size is listed for some rows: how often the clone was seen (once, few, many), or a class if it is expanded.

TRBV29-1	-	-	12	TRBJ2-4	TGCAGCGTGTTTGGGGCATCGGACATTCAGTACTTC	CSVFGASDIQYF
TRBV4-1	-	few	13	TRBJ1-1	TGCGCCAGCGGAGGGGAGGGGAACACTGAAGCTTTCTTT	CASGGEGNTEAFF
TRBV5-1	-	-	14	TRBJ1-6	TGCGCCAGCAGCTTAGACTTAAATAATTCACCCCTCCACTTT	CASSLDLNNSPLHF
TRBV7-9	-	-	14	TRBJ1-1	TGTGCCAGCAGCTCACAGACGGTGAACACTGAAGCTTTCTTT	CASSSQTVNTEAFF
TRBV6-2/TRBV6-3	TRBD2	few	19	TRBJ2-1	TGTGCCAGCAGTTACTCGAACCCAGCGGGAGATTGGGAGGACAATGAGCAGTTCTTC	CASSYSNPAGDWEDNEQFF
TRBV19	TRBD1	-	21	TRBJ2-6	TGTGCCAGTAGTCCCGACAGGGGTCGGTGGTCCATTAGCTCTGGGGCCAACGTCCTGACTTTC	CASSPDRGRWSISSGANVLTF
TRBV2	-	-	14	TRBJ1-1	TGTGCCAGCAAGGGGTATGGGACAAGAGGGGAAGCTTTCTTT	CASKGYGTRGEAFF
TRBV6-5	-	once	12	TRBJ2-7	TGTGCCAGCCGAAGACAGCTCTACGAGCAGTACTTC	CASRRQLYEQYF
TRBV19	-	-	14	TRBJ1-5	TGTGCCAGTAGTCCTCCGCGAGATCGTCAGCCCCAGCATTTT	CASSPPRDRQPQHF
TRBV7-9	TRBD1	-	13	TRBJ2-7	TGTGCCAGCGCGGGACAGGGTTTGTACGAGCAGTACTTC	CASAGQGLYEQYF
TRBV5-4	-	-	12	TRBJ2-1	TGTGCCAGCGGCGCGGAAATAAACGAGCAGTTCTTC	CASGAEINEQFF
TRBV30	-	-	16	TRBJ2-2	TGTGCCTGGAGTACCCGGAACAGGCGGAACACCGGGGAGCTGTTTTTT	CAWSTRNRRNTGELFF
TRBV19	TRBD1	-	15	TRBJ2-1	TGTGCCAGTAGCACACGGACAGGGAATCGCAATGAGCAGTTCTTC	CASSTRTGNRNEQFF
TRBV12-3/TRBV12-4	-	-	13	TRBJ2-7	TGTGCCAGCCAGAGTGCTAGTTTATACGAGCAGTACTTC	CASQSASLYEQYF
TRBV11-2	-	few	15	TRBJ2-5	TGTGCCAGCAGCTTAATGACTCCCTGGAGGGAGACCCAGTACTTC	CASSLMTPWRETQYF
TRBV7-9	-	-	11	TRBJ2-3	TGTGCCAGCGGACTCACAGATACGCAGTATTTT	CASGLTDTQYF
TRBV3-1/TRBV3-2	TRBD1	-	15	TRBJ2-5	TGTGCCAGCAGCCCGACGAGAAACAGGGGAGAGACCCAGTACTTC	CASSPTRNRGETQYF
TRBV30	-	-	13	TRBJ2-7	TGTGCCTGGAGTAGACTAGGTGGCTACGAGCAGTACTTC	CAWSRLGGYEQYF
TRBV7-9	-	-	14	TRBJ2-1	TGTGCCAGCAGCTTAGAGGGGACCTACAATGAGCAGTTCTTC	CASSLEGTYNEQFF
TRBV3-1/TRBV3-2	-	once	12	TRBJ1-2	TGTGCCAGCAGCCGGGGGGTTTCCGGCTACACCTTC	CASSRGVSGYTF
TRBV7-9	-	-	14	TRBJ1-1	TGTGCCAGCAGCTTAGAGAAGAGAAACACTGAAGCTTTCTTT	CASSLEKRNTEAFF
TRBV4-1	TRBD1	-	15	TRBJ2-3	TGCGCCAGCAGCCAAGACGGACAGGGTAAGGATACGCAGTATTTT	CASSQDGQGKDTQYF
TRBV11-2	TRBD2	-	17	TRBJ2-5	TGTGCCAGCAGCTTAGAGCGGGAGGGCCTGAGGGGGGAGACCCAGTACTTC	CASSLEREGLRGETQYF
TRBV28	-	-	13	TRBJ1-1	TGTGCCAGCAGACAGGCGGCCGTCACTGAAGCTTTCTTT	CASRQAAVTEAFF
TRBV2	-	-	15	TRBJ1-2	TGTGCCAGCAACCCCCTACGAGGGATCGGCACGCGAGACACCTTC	CASNPLRGIGTRDTF
TRBV7-9	-	few	15	TRBJ1-3	TGTGCCAGCAGCTTAGAGGCAGGTTCGGGAAACACCATATATTTT	CASSLEAGSGNTIYF
TRBV3-1/TRBV3-2	TRBD2	few	15	TRBJ2-3	TGTGCCAGCAGACCCACTAGCGGGAGTAGGGATACGCAGTATTTT	CASRPTSGSRDTQYF
TRBV11-3	-	-	12	TRBJ1-1	TGTGCCAGCAGCCCGGCGGCAGCTGAAGCTTTCTTT	CASSPAAAEAFF
TRBV6-1	TRBD2	-	18	TRBJ2-3	TGTGCCAGCAGTGCCTTAGTAGCGGGAGGGCCTAGCACAGATACGCAGTATTTT	CASSALVAGGPSTDTQYF
TRBV9	TRBD1	-	14	TRBJ2-4	TGTGCCAGCAGCGCCGGACAGGGGGTTGACATTCAGTACTTC	CASSAGQGVDIQYF
TRBV6-1	TRBD1	few	20	TRBJ1-1	TGTGCCAGCAGTGTCCCCCGGACAGGGGGCTTGGGGAGGGGGCTTAACGAAGCTTTCTTT	CASSVPRTGGLGRGLNEAFF
TRBV24-1	-	-	11	TRBJ2-1	TGTGCCACCGCCGAGTTAAATGAGCAGTTCTTC	CATAELNEQFF
TRBV3-1/TRBV3-2	TRBD1	-	15	TRBJ1-5	TGTGCCAGCAGCCAAACCACAGGGGCCAATCAGCCCCAGCATTTT	CASSQTTGANQPQHF
TRBV5-3	-	-	13	TRBJ2-5	TGTGCCAGAAGCCACACGAAGCCCGAAGACACATACTTC	CARSHTKPEDTYF
TRBV5-1	TRBD1	-	15	TRBJ1-5	TGCGCCAGCAGCTTAGGACAGGGGTACAATCAGCCCCAGCATTTT	CASSLGQGYNQPQHF
TRBV3-1/TRBV3-2	-	-	13	TRBJ2-7	TGTGCCAGCAGCCAAGTGTCCTCCCACGAGCAGTACTTC	CASSQVSSHEQYF
TRBV12-3/TRBV12-4	-	few	13	TRBJ2-1	TGTGCCAGCAGTTTAGGGCTCTACAATGAGCAGTTCTTC	CASSLGLYNEQFF
TRBV2	-	-	13	TRBJ1-1	TGTGCCAGCTTCTGGGGGGGGACCACTGAAGCTTTCTTT	CASFWGGTTEAFF
TRBV28	-	-	16	TRBJ1-6	TGTGCCAGCAGTTTGGGGGGGATAAACGGGAATTCACCCCTCCACTTT	CASSLGGINGNSPLHF
TRBV4-2	TRBD2	-	18	TRBJ2-7	TGTGCCAGCAGCCAAGTCGGCGGCGGGAGGGCCTTCAGGTACGAGCAGTACTTC	CASSQVGGGRAFRYEQYF
TRBV4-1	-	-	15	TRBJ1-3	TGCGCCAGCAGCCAACTCCGGACATTACTAAACACCATATATTTT	CASSQLRTLLNTIYF
TRBV7-2	-	-	15	TRBJ1-4	TGTGCCAGCAGCCCACAGAAAACAACTAATGAAAAACTGTTTTTT	CASSPQKTTNEKLFF
TRBV25-1	-	-	12	TRBJ1-2	TGTGCCAGCAGTCGGTGGGCCGCGGGCTACACCTTC	CASSRWAAGYTF
TRBV29-1	-	-	12	TRBJ1-5	TGCAGCGTTGCGGGGATCAATCAGCCCCAGCATTTT	CSVAGINQPQHF
TRBV5-8	-	-	17	TRBJ1-3	TGTGCCAGCAGCGGGGGCAAGGGTGGGGACTCTGGAAACACCATATATTTT	CASSGGKGGDSGNTIYF
TRBV30	-	-	13	TRBJ1-6	TGTGCCGCGAGGGGGATAGATAATTCACCCCTCCACTTT	CAARGIDNSPLHF
TRBV7-2	TRBD2	few	15	TRBJ2-3	TGTGCCAGCAGCCCCTTGGGGCGGGAGACAGATACGCAGTATTTT	CASSPLGRETDTQYF
TRBV4-1	TRBD1	-	17	TRBJ1-4	TGCGCCAGCAGCGCCGGGACAGGGAGCGGGTCTAATGAAAAACTGTTTTTT	CASSAGTGSGSNEKLFF
TRBV3-1/TRBV3-2	TRBD2	-	15	TRBJ2-1	TGTGCCAGCAGCCCCAGACTAGCGGGCCTCAATGAGCAGTTCTTC	CASSPRLAGLNEQFF
TRBV11-3	TRBD2	-	14	TRBJ2-7	TGTGCCAGCAGCTTAGCGGGGGGGACACACGAGCAGTACTTC	CASSLAGGTHEQYF
TRBV19	TRBD2	-	17	TRBJ2-3	TGTGCCAGTAGTGATGGTGCGGGAGTCGCTAGCACAGATACGCAGTATTTT	CASSDGAGVASTDTQYF
TRBV15	-	-	16	TRBJ1-4	TGTGCCACCAGCAGAGTCCTTGGAGGGATCTATGAAAAACTGTTTTTT	CATSRVLGGIYEKLFF
TRBV12-3/TRBV12-4	TRBD1	-	13	TRBJ2-2	TGTGCCAGCAGTTTGAACAGGGGCAGGGAGCTGTTTTTT	CASSLNRGRELFF
TRBV24-1	-	-	16	TRBJ2-2	TGTGCCACCAGTGACCCGACAGGAAGAGGCACCGGGGAGCTGTTTTTT	CATSDPTGRGTGELFF
TRBV5-1	TRBD2	few	16	TRBJ2-7	TGCGCCAGCAGCTTGGGCGGGACTAGCGGAACCTACGAGCAGTACTTC	CASSLGGTSGTYEQYF
TRBV11-3	-	-	15	TRBJ2-1	TGTGCCAGCAGCTTAGATGAAGGGAAGGGAGATGAGCAGTTCTTC	CASSLDEGKGDEQFF
TRBV9	-	few	13	TRBJ2-5	TGTGCCAGCAGAGGACAGATACAAGAGACCCAGTACTTC	CASRGQIQETQYF